Shown below are 7 T cell receptor beta chains from a single sample sequenced in a study of T cells in localized non-small cell lung cancer. Assay used: immunoSEQ multiplex PCR; TCRdb lists only in-frame clones, some missing. This table holds under 55,000 clones, roughly 75% found once. Sequences were derived from PBMCs, sampled before any cancer treatment. These receptors were collected from a woman aged 40 to 75 with stage II lung adenocarcinoma.

The chain couples TRBV2 to TRBJ2-7; TRBD1 aligns across 10 bases. The germline gives CDR1 SNHLY, CDR2 FYNNEI. The CDR3 totals 15 residues. The trim removed 5 bases at V and 2 bases at J, leaving 6 bases unmatched. For the CDR3, the DNA is TGTGCCAGCAGTACGCCCGGACAGGGGGCCTACGAGCAGTACTTC. This gives the protein CASSTPGQGAYEQYF.

Here the CDR3 reads CAISESGYSSYEQYF. The CDR3 region has the DNA TGTGCCATCAGTGAGTCGGGTTATAGCTCCTACGAGCAGTACTTC. The chain recombines TRBV10-3 with TRBJ2-7, with D unclear. Germline CDR1 is ENHRY and CDR2 is SYGVKD. V was clipped by 0 bases and J by 0 bases, with 9 bases between them. CDR3 length: 15 amino acids.

V gene TRBV29-1 combines with J gene TRBJ1-3; 10 bases map to TRBD1. The CDR3 covers 17 residues. Trimming at V came to 0 bases and at J to 0 bases, leaving 5 bases not matched to a gene. CDR1 and CDR2 from the germline V gene are SQVTM and ANQGSEA. DNA of the CDR3: TGCAGCGTTGAAGATCTTGGGACAGGGGCCTCTGGAAACACCATATATTTT. Protein: CSVEDLGTGASGNTIYF.

V gene TRBV7-3 combines with J gene TRBJ2-1; D is unresolved. The CDR3 consists of 14 residues. Germline-derived CDR1 and CDR2 are SGHTA and FQGTGA. Trimming shortened V by 5 bases and J by 9 bases, and 17 bases separated the two germline ends. CDR3 sequence: CASSPGAGSIEQFF. As DNA, the CDR3 is TGTGCCAGCAGCCCCGGTGCAGGAAGCATTGAGCAGTTCTTC.

This clone was counted a few times. The gene calls are TRBV4-2 and TRBJ1-5; 9 positions agree with TRBD1. This CDR3 contains 15 residues. The germline gives CDR1 LGHNA, CDR2 YNFKEQ. After removal of 4 bases from V and 7 bases from J, the junction contained 8 bases not matched to a gene. DNA for the CDR3: TGTGCCAGCAGCCCATCGGGACAGGGAACGCAGCCCCAGCATTTT. Protein product: CASSPSGQGTQPQHF.

The chain recombines TRBV7-3 with TRBJ2-3; the D gene is possibly TRBD2 (6 bases). V lost 5 bases, J lost 1 base, and 13 bases lay in between. This CDR3 comprises 15 residues. Per germline, CDR1 SGHTA and CDR2 FQGTGA. CDR3 coding DNA: TGTGCCAGCAGCGTCATGTCGGGGGGCACAGATACGCAGTATTTT. It specifies CASSVMSGGTDTQYF. Complete variable domain (other parts from reference TRBV7-3 and TRBJ2-3): GAGVSQTPSNKVTEKGKYVELRCDPISGHTALYWYRQSLGQGPEFLIYFQGTGAADDSGLPNDRFFAVRPEGSVSTLKIQRTERGDSAVYLCASSVMSGGTDTQYFGPGTRLTVL.

This clone was recorded once. The chain joins TRBV5-1 to TRBJ1-1; D not certain. The length of the CDR3 is 14 residues. Germline V gene data show CDR1 as SGHRS and CDR2 as YFSETQ. Trimming removed 2 bases at V and 1 base at J, with 9 bases between. CDR3 loop: CASSFDGPNTEAFF. For the CDR3, the DNA is TGCGCCAGCAGCTTTGACGGACCGAACACTGAAGCTTTCTTT.